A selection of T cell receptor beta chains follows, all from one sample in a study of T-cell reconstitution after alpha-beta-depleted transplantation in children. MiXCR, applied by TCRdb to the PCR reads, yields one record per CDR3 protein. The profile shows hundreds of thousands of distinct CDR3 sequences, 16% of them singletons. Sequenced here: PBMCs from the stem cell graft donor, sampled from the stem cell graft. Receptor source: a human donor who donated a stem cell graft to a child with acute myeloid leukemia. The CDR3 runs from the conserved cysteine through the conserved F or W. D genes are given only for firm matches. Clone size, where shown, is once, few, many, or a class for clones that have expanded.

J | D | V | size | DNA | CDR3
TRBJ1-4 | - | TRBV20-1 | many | TGCAGTGCAGCCCGTGAAAAACTGTTTTTT | CSAAREKLFF
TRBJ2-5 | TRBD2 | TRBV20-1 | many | TGCAGTGCTCTTACCCGGGGGGGTATAGAGACCCAGTACTTC | CSALTRGGIETQYF
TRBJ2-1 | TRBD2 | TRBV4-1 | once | TGCGCCAGCAGCCAAGTCGGTAGCGGGGGCAGAAATGAGCAGTTCTTC | CASSQVGSGGRNEQFF
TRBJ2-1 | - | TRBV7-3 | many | TGTGCCAGCAGCTTACGGGGGAGTTCGGCCTACAATGAGCAGTTCTTC | CASSLRGSSAYNEQFF
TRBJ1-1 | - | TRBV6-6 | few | TGTGCCAGCAGTTACTCGGGGGAGGTGGCTTTCTTT | CASSYSGEVAFF
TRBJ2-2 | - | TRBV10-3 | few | TGTGCCATCAGTGAGTCGCAGACCCTCACCGGGGAGCTGTTTTTT | CAISESQTLTGELFF
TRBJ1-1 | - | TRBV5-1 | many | TGCGCCAGCAGCTTGGGTTATGCGGGGTCTAACACTGAAGCTTTCTTT | CASSLGYAGSNTEAFF
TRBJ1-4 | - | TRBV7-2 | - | TGTGCCAGCAGCCCCCGGCGGGGGAATAATGAAAAACTGTTTTTT | CASSPRRGNNEKLFF
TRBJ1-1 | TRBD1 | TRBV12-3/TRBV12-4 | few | TGTGCCAGCAGTCCCCCGGGACAGGCTGAAGCTTTCTTT | CASSPPGQAEAFF
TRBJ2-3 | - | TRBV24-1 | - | TGTGCCACCAGTGATTTGGTGGCCACAGATACGCAGTATTTT | CATSDLVATDTQYF
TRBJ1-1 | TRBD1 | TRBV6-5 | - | TGTGCCAGCAGTTACGCGCGGACAGGGGGAGAATTGGCTTTCTTT | CASSYARTGGELAFF
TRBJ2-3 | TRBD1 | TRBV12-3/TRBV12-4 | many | TGTGCCAGCAGTCAGGGGGAGGATACGCAGTATTTT | CASSQGEDTQYF
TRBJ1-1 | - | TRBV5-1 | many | TGCGCCAGCAGCTTGATAGGACAGATGAACACTGAAGCTTTCTTT | CASSLIGQMNTEAFF
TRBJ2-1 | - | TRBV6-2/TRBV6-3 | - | TGTGCCAGCAGTTACCGCAGGACCCTTCAGTTCTTC | CASSYRRTLQFF
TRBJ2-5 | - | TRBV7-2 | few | TGTGCCAGCAGCCCTGCTGCGACTAAGAAAGAGACCCAGTACTTC | CASSPAATKKETQYF
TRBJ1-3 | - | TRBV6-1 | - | TGTGCCAGCACCCGCGGAAGGGGAAACACCATATATTTT | CASTRGRGNTIYF
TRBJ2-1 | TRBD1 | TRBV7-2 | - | TGTGCCAGCAGCTTAGCACCCGGGACAGGGTCGTTTAATGAGCAGTTCTTC | CASSLAPGTGSFNEQFF
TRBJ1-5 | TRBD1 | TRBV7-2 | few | TGTGCCAGCAGCTTACTGGGACAGAATCAGCCCCAGCATTTT | CASSLLGQNQPQHF
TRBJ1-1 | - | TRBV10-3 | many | TGTGCCGTCCAACCTACAGGTGACACTGAAGCTTTCTTT | CAVQPTGDTEAFF
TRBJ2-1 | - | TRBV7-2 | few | TGTGCCAGCAGTACTGCCGGGGGCCGTCGATTGGATGAGCAGTTCTTC | CASSTAGGRRLDEQFF
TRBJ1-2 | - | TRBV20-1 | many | TGCAGTGCGCCCGGGACGGAACTCTATGGCTACACCTTC | CSAPGTELYGYTF
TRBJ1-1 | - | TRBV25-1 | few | TGTGCCAGCAGTGGAGCGAACACTGAAGCTTTCTTT | CASSGANTEAFF
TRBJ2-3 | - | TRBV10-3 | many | TGTGCCATCAGTGAGGAACGGTTGGGCACAGATACGCAGTATTTT | CAISEERLGTDTQYF
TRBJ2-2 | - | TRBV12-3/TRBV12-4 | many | TGTGCCAGCAGGTTCCGGAGCTCAGGCCCCGGGGAGCTGTTTTTT | CASRFRSSGPGELFF
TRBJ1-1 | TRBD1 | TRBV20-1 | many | TGCAGTGCTAAGGGGGCGCGGGACACTGAAGCTTTCTTT | CSAKGARDTEAFF
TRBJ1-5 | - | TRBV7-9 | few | TGTGCCAGCAGCTTAGGGAGCCGAGGGCCCCAGCATTTT | CASSLGSRGPQHF
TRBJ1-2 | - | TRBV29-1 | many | TGCAGCGTTCCCTCCGGGACCGGTGGCTACACCTTC | CSVPSGTGGYTF
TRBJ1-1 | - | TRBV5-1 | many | TGCGCCAGCAGCCCGACAGGAAGGACAGCATACACTGAAGCTTTCTTT | CASSPTGRTAYTEAFF
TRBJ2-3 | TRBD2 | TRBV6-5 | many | TGTGCCAGCAGTTACGATTCGGCGGGGGGCCCAGATACGCAGTATTTT | CASSYDSAGGPDTQYF
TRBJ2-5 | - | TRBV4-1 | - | TGCGCCAGCAGCCAAGTAGCGTCCTTGGAGACCCAGTACTTC | CASSQVASLETQYF
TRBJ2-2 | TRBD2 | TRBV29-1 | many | TGCAGCGCCCTGACTAGCGGGGGGCGTACCGGGGAGCTGTTTTTT | CSALTSGGRTGELFF
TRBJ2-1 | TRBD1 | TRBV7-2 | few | TGTGCCAGCAGCCTATACAGGGGCAGCTCCTACAATGAGCAGTTCTTC | CASSLYRGSSYNEQFF
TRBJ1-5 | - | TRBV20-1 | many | TGCAGTGCGCGACAAGGGGGAAGCCAGCCCCAGCATTTT | CSARQGGSQPQHF
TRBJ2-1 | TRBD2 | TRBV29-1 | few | TGCAGCGTTGTGGGGGGGGGGACGACTTACAATGAGCAGTTCTTC | CSVVGGGTTYNEQFF
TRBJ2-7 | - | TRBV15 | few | TGTGCCACCAGCAGAGATACAGGACAAACCTACGAGCAGTACTTC | CATSRDTGQTYEQYF
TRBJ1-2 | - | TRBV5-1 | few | TGCGCCAGCAGCTTGATCCAGGCCTCGAGCTATGGCTACACCTTC | CASSLIQASSYGYTF
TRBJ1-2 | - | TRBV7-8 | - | TGTGCCAGCAGCGCCGCGCGCTCTAACTATGGCTACACCTTC | CASSAARSNYGYTF
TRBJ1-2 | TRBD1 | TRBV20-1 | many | TGCAGTGCTAGACGACAGGGGGGGGGCTACACCTTC | CSARRQGGGYTF
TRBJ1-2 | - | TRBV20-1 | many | TGCAGTGCTAACGGGGCTGACGGCTATGGCTACACCTTC | CSANGADGYGYTF
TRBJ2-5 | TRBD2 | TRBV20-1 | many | TGCAGTGCGCGGGGGGCTGAAGAGACCCAGTACTTC | CSARGAEETQYF
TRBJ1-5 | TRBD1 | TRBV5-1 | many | TGCGCCAGCAGCCCAGGGACAGATCAGCCCCAGCATTTT | CASSPGTDQPQHF
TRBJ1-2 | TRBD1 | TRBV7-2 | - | TGTGCCAGCAGCTCTTGGACAGGAGACAACTATGGCTACACCTTC | CASSSWTGDNYGYTF
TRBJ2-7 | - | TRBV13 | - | TGTGCCAGCAGCTCGTCGGGGGCCCCCAAATTCTACGAGCAGTACTTC | CASSSSGAPKFYEQYF
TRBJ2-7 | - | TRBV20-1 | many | TGCAGTGCTAGTAGGAGGCTTGGGTACGAGCAGTACTTC | CSASRRLGYEQYF
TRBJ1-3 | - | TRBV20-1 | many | TGCAGTGCTAGAGTGGTAGGGGGAAACACCATATATTTT | CSARVVGGNTIYF
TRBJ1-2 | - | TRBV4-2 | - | TGTGCCAGCAGCCAAGAAGGAAACAGACGACTCTATGGCTACACCTTC | CASSQEGNRRLYGYTF
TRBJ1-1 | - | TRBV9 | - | TGTGCCAGCAGCGTAGACAGGGCCGGGAACACTGAAGCTTTCTTT | CASSVDRAGNTEAFF
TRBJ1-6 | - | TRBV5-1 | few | TGCGCCAGCAGCGGGGACCAGAGCACCCTCCACTTT | CASSGDQSTLHF
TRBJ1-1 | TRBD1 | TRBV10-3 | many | TGTGCCATCAGGGGACAGCTGAACACTGAAGCTTTCTTT | CAIRGQLNTEAFF
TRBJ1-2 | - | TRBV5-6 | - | TGTGCCAGCAGCTTGGAGTCGATCCCAAACTATGGCTACACCTTC | CASSLESIPNYGYTF
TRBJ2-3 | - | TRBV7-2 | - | TGTGCCAGCAGCTTAGTCGCGGCACATACGCAGTATTTT | CASSLVAAHTQYF
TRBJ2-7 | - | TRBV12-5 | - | TGTGCTAGTGGTCCACGGGACGGGACCTACGAGCAGTACTTC | CASGPRDGTYEQYF
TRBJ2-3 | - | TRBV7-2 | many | TGTGCCAGCAGCTTTGGGCTGAACACAGATACGCAGTATTTT | CASSFGLNTDTQYF
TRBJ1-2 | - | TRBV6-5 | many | TGTGCCAGCAGTTCCTTGGACAGTTACTATGGCTACACCTTC | CASSSLDSYYGYTF
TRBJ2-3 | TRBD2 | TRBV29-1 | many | TGCAGCGTTGGTTCGCTAGCGGGGTTCACAGATACGCAGTATTTT | CSVGSLAGFTDTQYF